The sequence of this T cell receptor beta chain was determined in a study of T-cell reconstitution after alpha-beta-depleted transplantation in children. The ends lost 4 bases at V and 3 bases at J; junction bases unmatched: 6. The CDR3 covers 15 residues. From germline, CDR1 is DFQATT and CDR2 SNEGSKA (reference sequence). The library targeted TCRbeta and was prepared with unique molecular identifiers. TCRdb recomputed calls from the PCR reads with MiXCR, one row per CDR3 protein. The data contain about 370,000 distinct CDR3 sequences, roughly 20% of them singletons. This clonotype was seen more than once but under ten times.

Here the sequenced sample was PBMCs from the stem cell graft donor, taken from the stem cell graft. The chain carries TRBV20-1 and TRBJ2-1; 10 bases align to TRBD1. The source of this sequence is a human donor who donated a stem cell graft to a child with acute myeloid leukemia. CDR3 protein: CSAKFGTGVYNEQFF. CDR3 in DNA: TGCAGTGCTAAATTTGGGACAGGGGTCTACAATGAGCAGTTCTTC.